The next 32 T cell receptor beta chains were all read from a single sample in a study of blood T cell repertoires in COVID-19. Some clones are missing from TCRdb's copy, which holds only in-frame ones; the method was immunoSEQ multiplex PCR. The sample has about half a million clones, 80% to 90% seen once. The sequenced sample was peripheral blood. These receptors came from a human donor in a cohort sampled during active COVID-19.

This chain uses TRBV6-2 or TRBV6-3 with TRBJ1-1; D may be TRBD1 (5 bases). The germline V and J ends were trimmed by 3 bases and 0 bases, with 8 bases remaining between them. Germline V gene sequence: CDR1 MNHEY, CDR2 SVGEGT. The CDR3 runs 14 residues. DNA of the CDR3: TGTGCCAGCAGTTATTCGACAGTGAACACTGAAGCTTTCTTT. This translates into CASSYSTVNTEAFF.

V is TRBV19 and J is TRBJ2-7; D gene unclear. Trimming stripped 5 bases from V and 2 bases from J, with 16 bases between. The CDR3 is 15 amino acids. Germline V CDR1 and CDR2: LNHDA, SQIVND (reference sequence). In nucleotides, the CDR3 is TGTGCCAGTAGTCCCCAGCCCGGGTTTGCCTACGAGCAGTACTTC. This sequence encodes CASSPQPGFAYEQYF.

The chain combines TRBV6-5 with TRBJ2-7, with a weak D call TRBD1 (5 bases). The V end lost 3 bases, the J end lost 2 bases, and 11 bases lay between the germline ends. The CDR3 sequence is 14 residues long. Germline-derived CDR1 and CDR2 are MNHEY and SVGAGI. The CDR3: CASSYNPRAYEQYF. In DNA form, the CDR3 reads TGTGCCAGCAGTTATAACCCCAGGGCCTACGAGCAGTACTTC.

This chain joins TRBV3-1 (or the pseudogene TRBV3-2) and TRBJ1-3; D gene unclear. Germline loops: CDR1 LGHDT, CDR2 YNNKEL (reference sequence). Trimming removed 5 bases from V and 0 bases from J, with 11 bases in between. The CDR3 covers 15 residues. The CDR3 DNA reads as TGTGCCAGCAGCTCCCAGCGTAACTCTGGAAACACCATATATTTT. It yields the protein CASSSQRNSGNTIYF.

The chain has TRBV5-1 and TRBJ2-7; TRBD2 is a possible D gene (5 bases). Germline CDR1 is SGHRS and CDR2 is YFSETQ. This CDR3 is 15 amino acids long. With 0 bases removed from V and 0 bases from J, the gap between germline ends came to 10 bases. The CDR3 spells CASSLDVGSSYEQYF. The DNA of the CDR3 is TGCGCCAGCAGCTTGGACGTGGGGAGCTCCTACGAGCAGTACTTC.

This clone has just one count. The gene calls are TRBV9 and TRBJ1-2; 8 nucleotides align to TRBD1. After removal of 4 bases from V and 6 bases from J, the junction contained 11 bases not matched to a gene. Germline loops: CDR1 SGDLS, CDR2 YYNGEE. The CDR3 is made up of 15 amino acids. CDR3 amino acids: CASSILGTGPDGYTF. In nucleotides, the CDR3 is TGTGCCAGCAGCATCCTGGGGACAGGCCCCGATGGCTACACCTTC.

The chain combines TRBV6-2 or TRBV6-3 with TRBJ1-2; 8 bases fit TRBD1. The CDR3 length is 14 residues. CDR1 is MNHEY, CDR2 SVGEGT, per germline. Unmatched junction bases numbered 6, after V lost 2 bases and J lost 7 bases. The chain's CDR3 is CASSYRGTGRGYTF. The CDR3 nucleotides read TGTGCCAGCAGTTACAGGGGGACAGGACGTGGCTACACCTTC.

CDR3 residues: CASSFARTGIFNEQFF. CDR3 in DNA: TGTGCCAGCAGCTTCGCACGGACAGGAATTTTCAATGAGCAGTTCTTC. V usage is TRBV7-3 and J usage is TRBJ2-1; 7 bases are shared with TRBD1. V gave up 3 bases and J gave up 6 bases; unmatched junction bases: 11. Germline lookup yields CDR1 SGHTA and CDR2 FQGTGA. The CDR3 has 16 residues.

The rearrangement uses TRBV6-2 or TRBV6-3 and TRBJ1-1; the D gene is possibly TRBD1 (6 bases). The CDR3 consists of 16 residues. V lost 5 bases to trimming and J lost 1 base, with 17 bases between them. Germline CDR1 and CDR2: MNHEY and SVGEGT. The CDR3 region has the DNA TGTGCCAGCAGTCCCCAACAGGGCTTACCGAACACTGAAGCTTTCTTT. It is translated as CASSPQQGLPNTEAFF.

The CDR3: CASSYGTSGSIIGNEQFF. DNA for the CDR3: TGTGCCAGCAGCTACGGGACTAGCGGGAGTATTATTGGCAATGAGCAGTTCTTC. The chain links TRBV28 to TRBJ2-1, with 14 nucleotides matching TRBD2. The trim removed 6 bases at V and 6 bases at J, leaving 13 bases unmatched. CDR3 length: 18 residues. CDR1 is MDHEN, CDR2 SYDVKM, per germline.

This chain links TRBV7-2 with TRBJ2-7; the match to TRBD1 covers 7 bases. This CDR3 comprises 15 residues. Germline V gives CDR1 SGHTA, CDR2 FQGNSA. The trim removed 1 base at V and 3 bases at J, leaving 6 bases unmatched. CDR3 nucleotides: TGTGCCAGCAGCTTAGGGGACAGAAGAGGCTACGAGCAGTACTTC. Translated, it gives CASSLGDRRGYEQYF.

The chain joins TRBV5-4 to TRBJ2-1; 13 bases are a match to TRBD2. After removal of 0 bases from V and 9 bases from J, the junction contained 3 bases not matched to a gene. Germline CDR1 is SGHNT and CDR2 is YYREEE (reference sequence). CDR3 length equals 15 residues. This CDR3 is CASSLEGLAGVEQFF. CDR3 DNA: TGTGCCAGCAGCTTGGAAGGACTAGCGGGAGTTGAGCAGTTCTTC.

J is TRBJ2-7 and V is TRBV11-3, with 8 bases identical to TRBD2. The trim removed 5 bases at V and 3 bases at J, leaving 0 bases unmatched. The CDR3 is made up of 12 amino acids. Germline CDR1 is SGHNT and CDR2 is YENEEA. The DNA for the CDR3 is TGTGCCAGCAGCCGGGGGGGCTACGAGCAGTACTTC. Translating it yields CASSRGGYEQYF.

The chain uses TRBV5-6 and TRBJ2-5; possibly TRBD2 for D (6 bases). There are 14 residues in the CDR3. The V end was cut by 4 bases, the J end by 4 bases, with 14 bases between. Germline V gives CDR1 SGHDT, CDR2 YYEEEE. DNA of the CDR3: TGTGCCAGCAGCCCTCGGGAGTGGGGAGAGACCCAGTACTTC. It yields the protein CASSPREWGETQYF.

This clone showed up just once. The chain couples TRBV19 to TRBJ1-4; 7 nucleotides match TRBD1. The J segment lost 8 bases and the V segment lost 5 bases, leaving 14 bases of the junction unmatched. CDR1 and CDR2 from the germline V gene are LNHDA and SQIVND (reference sequence). The CDR3 runs to 16 residues. CDR3 in amino acids: CASSVRPGQREEKLFF. DNA for the CDR3: TGTGCCAGTAGTGTGAGACCGGGACAGAGGGAAGAAAAACTGTTTTTT.

Only one count was recorded for this clone. The chain is built from TRBV30 and TRBJ2-5; D is perhaps TRBD1 (6 bases). The CDR3 has 12 residues. Germline assignment: CDR1 GTSNPN and CDR2 SVGIG (reference sequence). The ends were cut back, 2 bases at V and 5 bases at J, with 9 bases in the middle. For the CDR3, the DNA is TGTGCCTGGAGTCTAAGGGGGGAGACCCAGTACTTC. Translated: CAWSLRGETQYF.

This sequence joins TRBV6-6 and TRBJ1-6, with D possibly matching TRBD1 (5 bases). The germline V gene has CDR1 MNHNY and CDR2 SVGAGI (reference sequence). The CDR3 has 13 amino acids. V was shortened by 5 bases and J by 7 bases, with 9 bases between the two germline ends. In DNA, the CDR3 is TGTGCCAGCAGTCCCCAGGGAAATTCACCCCTCCACTTT. Translated: CASSPQGNSPLHF.

V and J are TRBV7-2 and TRBJ1-1, with unresolved D. The CDR3 length is 15 residues. V was clipped by 0 bases and J by 1 base, with 9 bases between them. CDR1 and CDR2 from the germline V gene are SGHTA and FQGNSA. The CDR3: CASSLAFTENTEAFF. CDR3 bases: TGTGCCAGCAGCTTAGCTTTTACAGAGAACACTGAAGCTTTCTTT.

The genes are TRBV4-2 and TRBJ1-5, with a weak D call TRBD1 (5 bases). This CDR3 is 17 amino acids long. Germline-derived CDR1 and CDR2 are LGHNA and YNFKEQ. The V end lost 4 bases, the J end lost 2 bases, and 18 bases lay between the germline ends. In DNA form, the CDR3 reads TGTGCCAGCAGCCCTAGCCGGGGGGAGGTCGGCAATCAGCCCCAGCATTTT. This codes for CASSPSRGEVGNQPQHF.

The chain has TRBV5-1 and TRBJ2-5; D is undetermined. The CDR3 has 14 amino acids. Germline V gene lookup returns CDR1 SGHRS and CDR2 YFSETQ. The V gene lost 4 bases and the J gene lost 2 bases, with 12 bases spanning the gap. This CDR3 is CASSPNSKQETQYF. In nucleotides, the CDR3 is TGCGCCAGCAGCCCGAACAGCAAACAAGAGACCCAGTACTTC. The full variable domain, with the rest looked up from reference TRBV5-1 and TRBJ2-5, is KAGVTQTPRYLIKTRGQQVTLSCSPISGHRSVSWYQQTPGQGLQFLFEYFSETQRNKGNFPGRFSGRQFSNSRSEMNVSTLELGDSALYLCASSPNSKQETQYFGPGTRLLVL.

The CDR3 bases are TGTGCCAGCAGTTACTCAGGGGGCGGCGACGAGCAGTACTTC. It codes for CASSYSGGGDEQYF. The rearrangement joins TRBV6-6 to TRBJ2-7; 7 bases agree with TRBD1. Germline CDR1 is MNHNY and CDR2 is SVGAGI (reference sequence). Trimming removed 0 bases from V and 5 bases from J; junction bases left unmatched: 4. The CDR3 has 14 amino acids.

V gene TRBV30 combines with J gene TRBJ1-2, with D possibly being TRBD1 (5 bases). CDR1 is GTSNPN and CDR2 is SVGIG in the germline V gene (reference sequence). Trimming removed 3 bases from V and 13 bases from J, with 18 bases in between. The CDR3 has 12 amino acids. The CDR3 coding sequence is TGTGCCTGGAGCGCAGATAAAAGGGGTCCCACCTTC. It codes for CAWSADKRGPTF.

The genes are TRBV19 and TRBJ1-1, with 7 bases matching TRBD1. This CDR3 spans 14 amino acids. CDR1 is LNHDA and CDR2 is SQIVND in the germline V gene (reference sequence). V lost 5 bases to trimming and J lost 4 bases; unmatched junction nucleotides: 7. CDR3 nucleotide sequence: TGTGCCAGTAGTGTCCAGGGGGGTTCCACTGAAGCTTTCTTT. It encodes CASSVQGGSTEAFF.

This chain uses TRBV13 with TRBJ2-3; TRBD2 matches at 16 bases. The CDR3 extends over 18 amino acids. Germline assignment: CDR1 PRHDT and CDR2 FYEKMQ (reference sequence). The junction had 8 bases not matched to a gene; V was cut back by 5 bases and J by 3 bases. The CDR3 sequence is CASSPGTSGRDRTDTQYF. The CDR3 DNA sequence: TGTGCCAGCAGCCCCGGGACTAGCGGGAGGGACCGAACAGATACGCAGTATTTT.

The V gene is TRBV6-5, the J gene TRBJ2-4; 7 bases map to TRBD1. Germline values: CDR1 MNHEY, CDR2 SVGAGI. There are 13 residues in the CDR3. The V gene end was trimmed by 2 bases and the J gene end by 5 bases; junction bases not matched to a gene: 0. In nucleotides, the CDR3 is TGTGCCAGCAGTTACGACAGGGAAAACATTCAGTACTTC. This gives the protein CASSYDRENIQYF.

The CDR3 region is CASSEGTPRIEAFF. In DNA, the CDR3 is TGTGCCAGCAGTGAAGGGACTCCTAGAATTGAAGCTTTCTTT. The chain uses TRBV2 and TRBJ1-1; the D is unclear. Germline V gene sequence: CDR1 SNHLY, CDR2 FYNNEI. The CDR3 has 14 amino acids. V lost 1 base and J lost 7, with 13 bases in between.

The V gene is TRBV5-1, the J gene TRBJ1-3; 7 nucleotides line up with TRBD1. The CDR3 contains 16 residues. Unmatched junction bases numbered 6, after V lost 0 bases and J lost 3 bases. Germline assignment: CDR1 SGHRS and CDR2 YFSETQ. The CDR3 DNA follows: TGCGCCAGCAGCTTGGCAGGGGGGCTATATGGAAACACCATATATTTT. Protein sequence: CASSLAGGLYGNTIYF.

The chain uses TRBV30 and TRBJ2-5, with a tentative D call TRBD1 (5 bases). Germline CDR1 is GTSNPN and CDR2 is SVGIG (reference sequence). V was pared by 8 bases and J by 4 bases, with 17 bases between. The CDR3 has 13 residues. For the CDR3, the DNA is TGTGCCGCTTTAACCAGGGTAGTAGAGACCCAGTACTTC. Translated: CAALTRVVETQYF.

The rearrangement joins TRBV5-1 to TRBJ2-7; maybe TRBD2 (5 bases). The V gene lost 0 bases and the J gene lost 2 bases, with 12 bases spanning the gap. The CDR3 is 15 residues long. Germline CDR1 SGHRS, CDR2 YFSETQ. The CDR3 nucleotides are TGCGCCAGCAGCTTGGCAGCAGGACTGGCCTACGAGCAGTACTTC. This encodes CASSLAAGLAYEQYF. The full variable domain, rest sourced from reference TRBV5-1 and TRBJ2-7, is KAGVTQTPRYLIKTRGQQVTLSCSPISGHRSVSWYQQTPGQGLQFLFEYFSETQRNKGNFPGRFSGRQFSNSRSEMNVSTLELGDSALYLCASSLAAGLAYEQYFGPGTRLTVT.

The chain joins TRBV30 to TRBJ1-1; 11 nucleotides match TRBD1. CDR3 length: 15 amino acids. Germline V lookup: CDR1 GTSNPN, CDR2 SVGIG (reference sequence). The J segment lost 9 bases and the V segment lost 3 bases, leaving 12 bases of the junction unmatched. CDR3 sequence: CAWRQTFRDRGKAFF. The CDR3 DNA reads TGTGCCTGGAGGCAAACCTTCCGGGACAGGGGGAAAGCTTTCTTT.

The chain joins TRBV4-2 to TRBJ1-4; D gene unclear. CDR1 is LGHNA and CDR2 is YNFKEQ in the germline V gene. Trimming took off 1 base at V and 5 bases at J, with 5 bases between the two ends. CDR3 length: 13 residues. The CDR3 sequence is CASSQALNEKLFF. The CDR3 DNA is TGTGCCAGCAGCCAAGCCCTGAATGAAAAACTGTTTTTT.

The chain couples TRBV5-6 to TRBJ2-7; 8 nucleotides match TRBD1. From germline, CDR1 is SGHDT and CDR2 YYEEEE. This CDR3 region has 13 residues. Losses at the gene ends were 7 bases for V and 3 bases for J; bases not matched to a gene: 6. The CDR3 region is CASLPTGGYEQYF. CDR3 sequence (DNA): TGTGCCAGCCTACCTACAGGGGGCTACGAGCAGTACTTC.